The 12 T cell receptor beta chains reported below all come from one sample, sequenced in a study of blood T cell repertoires in COVID-19. The repertoire was sequenced with immunoSEQ multiplex PCR; TCRdb's copy has only in-frame clones and lacks some. The table includes more than 110,000 clones, approximately 84% detected once. Sequencing was performed on peripheral blood. Receptor source: a human donor in a cohort sampled during active COVID-19.

V is TRBV10-1 and J is TRBJ1-1, with 11 bases aligning to TRBD1. The V gene's germline CDR1 is WNHNN and CDR2 SYGVQD (reference sequence). The length of the CDR3 is 15 residues. V was clipped by 4 bases and J by 6 bases; unmatched bases: 7. CDR3 protein: CASSANGQGAAEAFF. Written as DNA, the CDR3 is TGCGCCAGCAGTGCGAACGGACAGGGGGCCGCTGAAGCTTTCTTT.

The gene calls are TRBV19 and TRBJ1-1; the D gene is possibly TRBD1 (6 bases). The V gene's germline CDR1 is LNHDA and CDR2 SQIVND (reference sequence). The CDR3 is 13 amino acids. Trimming removed 7 bases from V and 1 base from J, with 10 bases in between. CDR3 sequence: CASTPGQNTEAFF. In DNA, the CDR3 is TGTGCCAGTACCCCGGGACAGAACACTGAAGCTTTCTTT.

The chain carries TRBV5-1 and TRBJ1-1, with D possibly matching TRBD1 (6 bases). From germline, CDR1 is SGHRS and CDR2 YFSETQ. The CDR3 contains 15 residues. Trimming removed 6 bases at V and 5 bases at J, with 20 bases between. The CDR3 DNA follows: TGCGCCAGCACCCGGACCACAGGGCTATCGACTGAAGCTTTCTTT. Translating it yields CASTRTTGLSTEAFF.

This clone was recorded once. The chain recombines TRBV7-9 with TRBJ1-1, with 7 bases aligning to TRBD1. The trim removed 5 bases at V and 1 base at J, leaving 4 bases unmatched. This CDR3 comprises 14 residues. Germline V gives CDR1 SEHNR, CDR2 FQNEAQ (reference sequence). The CDR3, as DNA: TGTGCCAGCAGCCCAGGGGGGAGGAACACTGAAGCTTTCTTT. Translated, it gives CASSPGGRNTEAFF.

V gene TRBV12-3 or TRBV12-4 combines with J gene TRBJ2-5, with 8 positions matching TRBD2. CDR3 length: 12 residues. V dropped 6 bases and J dropped 8; count of bases not matched to a gene: 5. CDR3 coding DNA: TGTGCCAGCAGCGGGGGGGTTGGAACCCAGTACTTC. Protein product: CASSGGVGTQYF.

The chain employs TRBV6-5 and TRBJ1-6; D gene ambiguous. Germline assignment: CDR1 MNHEY and CDR2 SVGAGI. V lost 6 bases to trimming and J lost 2 bases, with 11 bases between them. The CDR3 consists of 15 residues. The CDR3 nucleotides are TGTGCCAGCAGACCGATGGGCACCTATAATTCACCCCTCCACTTT. This translates into CASRPMGTYNSPLHF.

This chain connects TRBV2 to TRBJ1-3, with 8 nucleotides matching TRBD1. The CDR3 covers 14 residues. J was trimmed by 4 bases and V by 6 bases; bases with no gene match: 5. CDR1 and CDR2 from the germline V gene are SNHLY and FYNNEI. As DNA, the CDR3 is TGTGCCAGCAGGCTCAGGGGGCTAGGAAACACCATATATTTT. Amino acid sequence: CASRLRGLGNTIYF.

The chain recombines TRBV2 with TRBJ1-4; 8 positions agree with TRBD1. The length of the CDR3 is 15 residues. The junction had 4 bases not matched to a gene; V was cut back by 0 bases and J by 7 bases. CDR1 SNHLY and CDR2 FYNNEI come from the germline V gene. CDR3 residues: CASSEAGQGVEKLFF. The CDR3 nucleotides read TGTGCCAGCAGTGAAGCCGGACAGGGTGTTGAAAAACTGTTTTTT.

The chain is built from TRBV19 and TRBJ2-3; 8 bases map to TRBD2. The CDR3 runs 15 residues. With V trimmed by 6 bases and J by 1 base, 6 bases remained unmatched. Germline V lookup: CDR1 LNHDA, CDR2 SQIVND (reference sequence). The CDR3 reads CASSESGGGTDTQYF. The CDR3 coding sequence is TGTGCCAGTAGCGAAAGCGGGGGAGGCACAGATACGCAGTATTTT.

The chain is built from TRBV7-3 and TRBJ1-1; D might be TRBD1 (5 bases). The CDR3 runs to 15 residues. The V gene lost 2 bases and the J gene lost 3 bases, with 13 bases spanning the gap. Germline-derived CDR1 and CDR2 are SGHTA and FQGTGA. The CDR3 nucleotides read TGTGCCAGCAGCTTATTGGGGGGAATATACACTGAAGCTTTCTTT. Amino acid sequence: CASSLLGGIYTEAFF.

The chain is built from TRBV21-1 and TRBJ2-7; the DNA was not compared with TRBD1, the D call given in the table. TRBV21-1 is classified as a pseudogene. CDR3 length equals 15 residues. The CDR3 DNA sequence: TGTGCCAGCAGCACAAGGGGGCGACCGGATAACGAGCAGTACTTC. This codes for CASSTRGRPDNEQYF.

The V gene is TRBV21-1, the J gene TRBJ2-5; TRBD2, the table's D call, lacks a check against the DNA. TRBV21-1 is designated a pseudogene. The CDR3 extends over 12 amino acids. The CDR3 DNA is TGTGCCAGCAGCAACGCCGGGGAGACCCAGTACTTC. Protein: CASSNAGETQYF.